The next 14 T cell receptor beta chains were all read from a single sample in a study of cytomegalovirus exposure and HLA in healthy donors. Using immunoSEQ multiplex PCR, the repertoire was profiled, and TCRdb retains in-frame clones only, with some absent. The table has tens of thousands of clones, approximately 93% seen once. The sequenced material came from PBMCs. The receptors originated from a young woman in good health and CMV-seronegative.

This chain connects TRBV6-6 to TRBJ1-2; possible D gene TRBD1, 5 bases. V lost 6 bases to trimming and J lost 1 base, with 18 bases between them. This CDR3 is 16 amino acids long. Germline values: CDR1 MNHNY, CDR2 SVGAGI (reference sequence). CDR3 protein: CASSLRAREVNYGYTF. The CDR3 DNA follows: TGTGCCAGCAGCCTAAGGGCCAGGGAGGTTAACTATGGCTACACCTTC.

This sequence joins TRBV7-2 and TRBJ2-2, with 8 nucleotides matching TRBD1. Trimming took 2 bases from V and 2 from J; bases not matched to a gene: 7. CDR1 SGHTA and CDR2 FQGNSA come from the germline V gene. The CDR3 is 17 residues long. This CDR3 is CASSLRPQGANTGELFF. For the CDR3, the DNA is TGTGCCAGCAGCTTAAGACCCCAGGGGGCTAACACCGGGGAGCTGTTTTTT.

The genes are TRBV5-4 and TRBJ2-1; the match to TRBD2 covers 9 bases. Germline CDR1 reads SGHNT; CDR2 reads YYREEE (reference sequence). The CDR3 spans 15 residues. J lost 4 bases, V lost 1 base, and 3 bases had no gene match. CDR3 nucleotide sequence: TGTGCCAGCAGCTTGTTAGCGGGGGTTTACAATGAGCAGTTCTTC. It specifies CASSLLAGVYNEQFF.

Written as DNA, the CDR3 is TGTGCCAGCAGTGCAGACAGTAGCACAGATACGCAGTATTTT. Protein sequence: CASSADSSTDTQYF. The rearrangement uses TRBV6-4 and TRBJ2-3; possibly TRBD1 for D (5 bases). Germline V gene data show CDR1 as MRHNA and CDR2 as SNTAGT. With 4 bases removed from V and 0 bases from J, the gap between germline ends came to 8 bases. The CDR3 spans 14 residues.

The rearrangement links TRBV29-1 to TRBJ1-2, with D hard to call. The germline V gene encodes CDR1 SQVTM and CDR2 ANQGSEA. Trimming pared 3 bases from V and 1 base from J, leaving 3 bases between. The CDR3 loop spans 11 amino acids. The CDR3 spells CSVESNYGYTF. CDR3 nucleotides: TGCAGCGTTGAGAGTAACTATGGCTACACCTTC.

This clone was detected only once. The gene calls are TRBV6-6 and TRBJ2-7; D remains ambiguous. Germline values: CDR1 MNHNY, CDR2 SVGAGI (reference sequence). The CDR3 sequence is 11 residues long. V shed 6 bases and J shed 2 bases, with 5 bases lying between them. CDR3 amino acids: CASSPAYEQYF. CDR3 nucleotides: TGTGCCAGCAGCCCAGCCTACGAGCAGTACTTC.

This clone was seen just once. V is TRBV19 and J is TRBJ1-1, with D possibly matching TRBD1 (5 bases). Trimming removed 10 bases at V and 0 bases at J, with 15 bases between. CDR1 LNHDA and CDR2 SQIVND come from the germline V gene (reference sequence). This CDR3 region has 14 residues. The CDR3 coding sequence is TGTGCCACCGCGGACGGGGGATTGAACACTGAAGCTTTCTTT. Amino acid sequence: CATADGGLNTEAFF.

V usage is TRBV6-5 and J usage is TRBJ2-7; a weak D match, TRBD1 (6 bases). The CDR3 spans 14 residues. CDR1 MNHEY and CDR2 SVGAGI come from the germline V gene. The V and J ends lost 2 bases and 1 base respectively, with 9 bases between them. The CDR3 here is CASSYEDRSYEQYF. For the CDR3, the DNA is TGTGCCAGCAGTTACGAGGACAGATCCTACGAGCAGTACTTC.

This chain joins TRBV7-3 and TRBJ2-2; D is perhaps TRBD2 (5 bases). Germline values: CDR1 SGHTA, CDR2 FQGTGA. This CDR3 comprises 15 residues. V was pared by 2 bases and J by 7 bases, with 14 bases between. CDR3 loop: CASSLYGVGIGELFF. The DNA of the CDR3 is TGTGCCAGCAGCTTATACGGGGTAGGGATCGGGGAGCTGTTTTTT. Supplemented by reference TRBV7-3 and TRBJ2-2, the full variable domain reads GAGVSQTPSNKVTEKGKYVELRCDPISGHTALYWYRQSLGQGPEFLIYFQGTGAADDSGLPNDRFFAVRPEGSVSTLKIQRTERGDSAVYLCASSLYGVGIGELFFGEGSRLTVL.

On this clone: The junction departs from germline at one end; a sequencing error may be responsible. V and J are TRBV7-2 and TRBJ1-2; no clear D. The CDR3 spans 12 residues. CDR1 is SGHTA and CDR2 is FQGNSA in the germline V gene. The CDR3 nucleotides read TGCGCCAGCAGCCAAGCCCCCGGGGGCTACACCTTC. It yields the protein CASSQAPGGYTF.

The chain carries TRBV7-9 and TRBJ1-1, with D perhaps matching TRBD1 (6 bases). There are 13 residues in the CDR3. Germline V gene sequence: CDR1 SEHNR, CDR2 FQNEAQ (reference sequence). Trimming left V 5 bases short and J 7 bases short, with 14 bases between. CDR3 residues: CASSALGHFEAFF. CDR3 DNA: TGTGCCAGCAGCGCACTGGGACACTTTGAAGCTTTCTTT.

This sequence joins TRBV9 and TRBJ2-5; 10 bases are shared with TRBD2. Germline V gene sequence: CDR1 SGDLS, CDR2 YYNGEE. With V trimmed by 0 bases and J by 4 bases, 6 bases remained unmatched. This CDR3 has 16 amino acids. The CDR3 DNA reads as TGTGCCAGCAGCGTAGCCCCTAGCGGGGGATCAGAGACCCAGTACTTC. It is translated as CASSVAPSGGSETQYF.

This chain uses TRBV5-6 with TRBJ1-4, with D maybe TRBD1 (5 bases). The CDR3 is 12 residues long. V was cut by 3 bases and J by 14 bases, with 14 bases left in between. Germline V gives CDR1 SGHDT, CDR2 YYEEEE. This CDR3 is CASSSYGGRLFF. CDR3 nucleotide sequence: TGTGCCAGCAGCTCTTACGGGGGACGGCTGTTTTTT.

The rearrangement links TRBV9 to TRBJ2-5; D perhaps matches TRBD2 (6 bases). From germline, CDR1 is SGDLS and CDR2 YYNGEE. The CDR3 has 12 residues. Trimming left V 0 bases short and J 7 bases short, with 7 bases between. The DNA of the CDR3 is TGTGCCAGCAGCGTAGGAGCGGGGACCCAGTACTTC. Encoded protein: CASSVGAGTQYF. The full variable domain, in which reference TRBV9 and TRBJ2-5 provide the parts outside the CDR3, is DSGVTQTPKHLITATGQRVTLRCSPRSGDLSVYWYQQSLDQGLQFLIQYYNGEERAKGNILERFSAQQFPDLHSELNLSSLELGDSALYFCASSVGAGTQYFGPGTRLLVL.